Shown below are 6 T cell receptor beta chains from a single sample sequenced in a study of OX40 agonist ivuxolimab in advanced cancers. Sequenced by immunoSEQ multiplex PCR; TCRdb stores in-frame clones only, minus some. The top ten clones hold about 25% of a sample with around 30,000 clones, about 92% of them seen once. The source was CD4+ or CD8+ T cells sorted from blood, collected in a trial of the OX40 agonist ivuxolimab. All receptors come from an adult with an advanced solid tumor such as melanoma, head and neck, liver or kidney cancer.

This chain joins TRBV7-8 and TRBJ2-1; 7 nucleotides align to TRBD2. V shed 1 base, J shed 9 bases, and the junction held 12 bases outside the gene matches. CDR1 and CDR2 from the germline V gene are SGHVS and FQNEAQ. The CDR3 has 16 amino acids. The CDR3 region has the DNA TGTGCCAGCAGCTTAGAGGGGTTTCTAGCGGCGGTTGAGCAGTTCTTC. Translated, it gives CASSLEGFLAAVEQFF.

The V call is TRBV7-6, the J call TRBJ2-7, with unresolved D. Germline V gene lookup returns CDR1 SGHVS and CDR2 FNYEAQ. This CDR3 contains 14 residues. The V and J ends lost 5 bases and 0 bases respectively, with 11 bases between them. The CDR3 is CASSNRASSYEQYF. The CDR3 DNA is TGTGCCAGCAGCAACAGAGCCAGCTCCTACGAGCAGTACTTC.

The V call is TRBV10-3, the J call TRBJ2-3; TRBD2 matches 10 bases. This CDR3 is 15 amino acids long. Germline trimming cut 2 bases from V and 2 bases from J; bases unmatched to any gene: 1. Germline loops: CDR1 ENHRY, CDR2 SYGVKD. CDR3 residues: CAISEGLAVTDTQYF. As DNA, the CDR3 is TGTGCCATCAGTGAGGGACTAGCGGTCACAGATACGCAGTATTTT.

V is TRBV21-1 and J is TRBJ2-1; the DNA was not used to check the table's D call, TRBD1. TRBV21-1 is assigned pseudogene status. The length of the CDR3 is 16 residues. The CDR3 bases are TGTGCCAGCAGCAAAGGTATGATCAGCTCCTACAATGAGCAGTTCTTC. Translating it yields CASSKGMISSYNEQFF.

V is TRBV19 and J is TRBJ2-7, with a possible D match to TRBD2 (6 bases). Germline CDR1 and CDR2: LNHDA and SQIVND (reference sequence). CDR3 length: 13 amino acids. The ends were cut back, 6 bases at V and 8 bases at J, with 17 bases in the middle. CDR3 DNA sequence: TGTGCCAGTAGCCCCCGCGGGATCACCCAGCAGTACTTC. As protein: CASSPRGITQQYF.

The CDR3 loop reads CASSQGQGAYEQYF. The DNA for the CDR3 is TGTGCCAGCAGCCAAGGACAGGGGGCCTACGAGCAGTACTTC. V gene TRBV7-6 combines with J gene TRBJ2-7, with 10 bases lining up with TRBD1. The CDR3 is 14 residues long. The V segment lost 5 bases and the J segment 2 bases; nucleotides outside the gene matches: 3. The germline V gene has CDR1 SGHVS and CDR2 FNYEAQ.